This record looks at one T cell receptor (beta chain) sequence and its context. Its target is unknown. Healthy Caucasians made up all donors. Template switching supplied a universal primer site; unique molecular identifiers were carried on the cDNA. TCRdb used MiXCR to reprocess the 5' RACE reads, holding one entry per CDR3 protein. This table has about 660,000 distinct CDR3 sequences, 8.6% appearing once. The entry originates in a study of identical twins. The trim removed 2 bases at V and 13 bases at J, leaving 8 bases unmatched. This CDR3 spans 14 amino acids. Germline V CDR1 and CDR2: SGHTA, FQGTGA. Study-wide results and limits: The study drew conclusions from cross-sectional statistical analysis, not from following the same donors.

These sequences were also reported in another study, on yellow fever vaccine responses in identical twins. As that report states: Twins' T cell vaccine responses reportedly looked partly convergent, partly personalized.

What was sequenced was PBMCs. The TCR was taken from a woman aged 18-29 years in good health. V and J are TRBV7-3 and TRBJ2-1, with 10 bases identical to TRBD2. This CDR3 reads CASSLGSSGGAQFF. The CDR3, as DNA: TGTGCCAGCAGCTTAGGGTCCAGCGGGGGGGCCCAGTTCTTC.